The 15 T cell receptor beta chains presented below share a single source sample, sequenced in a study of shared clonotypes between healthy human individuals. The table came from immunoSEQ multiplex PCR; TCRdb's copy has only in-frame clones and leaves some out. The sample comprises around 650,000 clones, 95% to 97% of which are singletons, and around 0.1% rests with the top ten. Naivety among CD8 cells was defined by CD45RO negativity and positive CCR7 selection, thereby excluding terminally differentiated effector memory CD45RA+ cells. Material: naive CD8+ T cells sorted from blood. These TCRs come from a woman in her 30s in good health.

This chain links TRBV2 with TRBJ2-3; D not certain. V gave up 5 bases and J gave up 0 bases, with 12 bases separating them. There are 15 residues in the CDR3. Germline lookup yields CDR1 SNHLY and CDR2 FYNNEI. The CDR3 nucleotides read TGTGCCAGCAGTCTTGACCAAGCTAGCACAGATACGCAGTATTTT. Protein: CASSLDQASTDTQYF.

The chain employs TRBV5-6 and TRBJ2-1; no reliable D call. Deletions cut 3 bases from V and 5 bases from J, with 18 bases between. Looked up from germline, CDR1 is SGHDT and CDR2 is YYEEEE. This CDR3 is built from 16 residues. Here the CDR3 reads CASSYATSLGNNEQFF. In DNA form, the CDR3 reads TGTGCCAGCAGCTATGCTACGAGTCTTGGAAACAATGAGCAGTTCTTC.

The CDR3 loop reads CASLQVTDTGELFF. The DNA of the CDR3 is TGTGCCAGCCTACAGGTTACCGACACCGGGGAGCTGTTTTTT. The chain joins TRBV7-9 to TRBJ2-2; a weak D match, TRBD1 (5 bases). V was cut by 8 bases and J by 3 bases, with 13 bases left in between. Per the germline V gene, CDR1 is SEHNR and CDR2 is FQNEAQ (reference sequence). The CDR3 sequence is 14 residues long.

The J gene is TRBJ2-3, the V gene TRBV19, with 9 positions matching TRBD2. The CDR3 length is 12 residues. V lost 8 bases and J lost 4; bases outside the gene matches: 1. CDR1 LNHDA and CDR2 SQIVND come from the germline V gene (reference sequence). The CDR3 reads CASAGGPDTQYF. The CDR3 nucleotides are TGTGCCAGTGCGGGAGGGCCAGATACGCAGTATTTT.

Written as DNA, the CDR3 is TGTGCCAGCAGCCCCGGGGGTTCTGGGGCCAACGTCCTGACTTTC. Its translation: CASSPGGSGANVLTF. The rearrangement uses TRBV7-9 and TRBJ2-6; tentative D call: TRBD2 (6 bases). V lost 5 bases to trimming and J lost 1 base, with 9 bases between them. The CDR3 loop spans 15 amino acids. Germline CDR1 SEHNR, CDR2 FQNEAQ (reference sequence).

This chain uses TRBV9 with TRBJ2-1; D is perhaps TRBD1 or TRBD2 (5 bases each). CDR3 length: 15 amino acids. V lost 0 bases and J lost 6, with 13 bases in between. CDR1 is SGDLS and CDR2 is YYNGEE in the germline V gene. The CDR3 nucleotides are TGTGCCAGCAGCGTAGATCGGGGCCCCCTCAATGAGCAGTTCTTC. It specifies CASSVDRGPLNEQFF.

The V call is TRBV5-4, the J call TRBJ2-2; TRBD2 is a possible D gene (5 bases). The length of the CDR3 is 12 residues. From germline, CDR1 is SGHNT and CDR2 YYREEE (reference sequence). Trimming stripped 10 bases from V and 3 bases from J, with 10 bases between. The CDR3 nucleotides are TGTGCCCTGGTCGGGGACACCGGGGAGCTGTTTTTT. It translates to CALVGDTGELFF.

The chain has TRBV29-1 and TRBJ2-5; tentatively, D is TRBD2 (6 bases). The DNA end is more similar to TRBJ2-7, so the J call may be wrong. The CDR3 has 11 amino acids. Germline V gene sequence: CDR1 SQVTM, CDR2 ANQGSEA. The CDR3 nucleotides are TGCAGCGTTCCGGGGGACTACGAGCAGTACTTC. As protein: CSVPGDYEQYF.

The chain uses TRBV27 and TRBJ2-7; 8 positions agree with TRBD2. CDR1 is MNHEY and CDR2 is SMNVEV in the germline V gene (reference sequence). There are 14 residues in the CDR3. Trimming removed 6 bases from V and 2 bases from J; junction bases left unmatched: 6. CDR3 nucleotides: TGTGCCAGCAGCTACGGGACTAGAGCCTACGAGCAGTACTTC. It codes for CASSYGTRAYEQYF.

The rearrangement uses TRBV28 and TRBJ2-7; the match to TRBD1 covers 7 bases. V shed 6 bases and J 0 bases; nucleotides not matched to a gene: 5. Germline CDR1 and CDR2: MDHEN and SYDVKM. This CDR3 has 14 amino acids. The CDR3 region is CASRTGFASYEQYF. CDR3 nucleotides: TGTGCCAGCAGGACAGGGTTTGCCTCCTACGAGCAGTACTTC.

This clone occurred once. The chain is built from TRBV7-9 and TRBJ1-1; no reliable D call. The CDR3 consists of 13 residues. The V gene lost 4 bases and the J gene lost 8 bases, with 14 bases spanning the gap. Germline lookup yields CDR1 SEHNR and CDR2 FQNEAQ (reference sequence). The CDR3 here is CASSYMDGVEAFF. DNA for the CDR3: TGTGCCAGCAGCTACATGGACGGAGTCGAAGCTTTCTTT.

The chain uses TRBV2 and TRBJ1-5, with 7 bases aligning to TRBD1. Trimming took 6 bases from V and 1 from J; bases not matched to a gene: 3. The CDR3 runs to 14 residues. CDR1 SNHLY and CDR2 FYNNEI come from the germline V gene. The CDR3 reads CASRSQGSNQPQHF. CDR3 DNA: TGTGCCAGCAGATCACAGGGGAGCAATCAGCCCCAGCATTTT.

This clone was counted only a few times. This chain links TRBV28 with TRBJ1-1; unclear D gene. The CDR3 is 11 amino acids. The germline CDR1 and CDR2 sequences are MDHEN and SYDVKM. Trimming removed 8 bases at V and 5 bases at J, with 9 bases between. The CDR3 coding sequence is TGTGCCAGCGGATCGGGGACTGAAGCTTTCTTT. Amino acid sequence: CASGSGTEAFF. The complete variable domain, with remaining parts taken from reference TRBV28 and TRBJ1-1, reads DVKVTQSSRYLVKRTGEKVFLECVQDMDHENMFWYRQDPGLGLRLIYFSYDVKMKEKGDIPEGYSVSREKKERFSLILESASTNQTSMYLCASGSGTEAFFGQGTRLTVV.

The chain's CDR3 is CASSLEAAGAVETQYF. The CDR3, as DNA: TGTGCCAGCAGCTTGGAGGCGGCGGGAGCGGTGGAGACCCAGTACTTC. V and J are TRBV5-4 and TRBJ2-5, with TRBD2 identical over 7 bases. With V trimmed by 0 bases and J by 5 bases, 10 bases remained unmatched. CDR1 SGHNT and CDR2 YYREEE come from the germline V gene (reference sequence). The CDR3 loop spans 16 amino acids.

V gene TRBV5-6 combines with J gene TRBJ1-1; weak D call: TRBD1 (5 bases). V gave up 4 bases and J gave up 5 bases, with 15 bases separating them. Germline CDR1 and CDR2: SGHDT and YYEEEE. This CDR3 region has 14 residues. The CDR3 DNA follows: TGTGCCAGCAGCCTGGGACCTCGTAATACTGAAGCTTTCTTT. This sequence encodes CASSLGPRNTEAFF.